A selection of T cell receptor beta chains follows, all from one sample in a study of T cell repertoires in cytomegalovirus infection. What these receptors recognize is not known. TCRdb reprocessed the reads via MiXCR and lists one record per CDR3 protein. The sample records 800,000 to 950,000 distinct CDR3 sequences, approximately 32% being singletons. Sequenced material: cultured CD8+ T cells from PBMCs, taken from culture after CMV antigen stimulation. The receptor set was obtained from a human donor in good health (CMV status not recorded). Some clones in this sample may be carry-over from other donors' samples. Each CDR3 is given with its conserved first and last residue. The D gene is left open where the match is weak. The size field is filled for only some rows; it gives once, few, many or a size class.

few,-,TRBV27,TRBJ1-1,TGTGCCAGCAGTTTATCCGCCGCGGGGAACACTGAAGCTTTCTTT,CASSLSAAGNTEAFF
few,TRBD1,TRBV6-6,TRBJ1-1,TGTGCCAGCAGTTACGCGCCGGGACAGGGGAATGAAGCTTTCTTT,CASSYAPGQGNEAFF
-,-,TRBV19,TRBJ1-1,TGTGCCAGTCACAAGGGTGGAATGACCACTGAAGCTTTCTTT,CASHKGGMTTEAFF
-,-,TRBV9,TRBJ1-1,TGTGCCAGCAGCGAGGGGTTCATGAACACTGAAGCTTTCTTT,CASSEGFMNTEAFF
many,-,TRBV12-3/TRBV12-4,TRBJ1-2,TGTGCCAGCAGTAAGACAAGTTTCGGCTACACCTTC,CASSKTSFGYTF
-,TRBD1,TRBV6-5,TRBJ2-1,TGTGCCAGCAGCAGTCGGACAGGGGCGAGGTACAATGAGCAGTTCTTC,CASSSRTGARYNEQFF
-,TRBD1,TRBV12-3/TRBV12-4,TRBJ2-1,TGTGCCAGCAGTTTATCTCGGACAGGGGAAAATGAGCAGTTCTTC,CASSLSRTGENEQFF
few,-,TRBV19,TRBJ2-1,TGTGCCAGTAGTATGAGGGGGGACTACAATGAGCAGTTCTTC,CASSMRGDYNEQFF
-,-,TRBV7-6,TRBJ2-1,TGTGCCAGCAGTTTGAAGGGGTGCCCCAACAATGAGCAGTTCTTC,CASSLKGCPNNEQFF
few,-,TRBV7-9,TRBJ2-7,TGTGCCAGCAGCTTAGTGGACTCCCCCTCCTACGAGCAGTACTTC,CASSLVDSPSYEQYF
-,TRBD2,TRBV4-1,TRBJ2-1,TGTGCCAGCAGCTCGCGGGGGGGCCTTTCCAATGAGCAGTTCTTC,CASSSRGGLSNEQFF
-,-,TRBV7-9,TRBJ2-2,TGTGCCAGCAGCCCTAGGGAAAGGCGGGGCAGGAACACCGGGGAGCTGTTTTTT,CASSPRERRGRNTGELFF
many,TRBD1,TRBV7-9,TRBJ1-1,TGTGCCAGCAGCAACAGGGGGGCCACTGAAGCTTTCTTT,CASSNRGATEAFF
few,-,TRBV7-2,TRBJ1-1,TGTGCCAGCAGTTTTAGACAGAGTGAAGCTTTCTTT,CASSFRQSEAFF
-,-,TRBV12-3/TRBV12-4,TRBJ2-2,TGTGCCACCCTGAATCCGAACACCGGGGAGCTGTTTTTT,CATLNPNTGELFF
many,TRBD1,TRBV7-8,TRBJ2-1,TGTGCCAGCAGCTCAACCCATGGACAGGGCGGTGAGCAGTTCTTC,CASSSTHGQGGEQFF
many,-,TRBV7-6,TRBJ1-1,TGTGCCAGCAGCCACACCGCTGGGAGGGGTACTGAAGCTTTCTTT,CASSHTAGRGTEAFF
-,-,TRBV27,TRBJ2-7,TGTGCCAGCAGTTTTACAGTATCCTACGAGCAGTACTTC,CASSFTVSYEQYF
-,-,TRBV7-6,TRBJ2-3,TGTGCCAGCAGCGAATTCACAGATACGCAGTATTTT,CASSEFTDTQYF
-,-,TRBV5-1,TRBJ2-7,TGCGCCAGCAGCTTGGTTTCAAGGACAGTAGCTTACGAGCAGTACTTC,CASSLVSRTVAYEQYF
-,TRBD1,TRBV6-5,TRBJ1-4,TGTGCCAGCAGTCCACGGGACAGAGTCCTTAATGAAAAACTGTTTTTT,CASSPRDRVLNEKLFF
-,TRBD1,TRBV6-5,TRBJ1-5,TGTGCCAGCAGTGCATCGGGACAGCTCAATCAGCCCCAGCATTTT,CASSASGQLNQPQHF
-,TRBD1,TRBV6-6,TRBJ2-7,TGTGCCAGCAGTTACCCCCGGGACAGGGCCTTGGACGAGCAGTACTTC,CASSYPRDRALDEQYF
-,-,TRBV9,TRBJ2-5,TGTGCCAGCAGCACAGGGACCGCTCGGGAAGAGACCCAGTACTTC,CASSTGTAREETQYF
-,-,TRBV6-1,TRBJ1-2,TGTGCCAGCAGTGAAGCGGAGCGTATCTATGGCTACACCTTC,CASSEAERIYGYTF
-,-,TRBV7-6,TRBJ1-2,TGTGCCAGCAGCTTAGCGTTGGGCAATGGCTACACCTTC,CASSLALGNGYTF
few,-,TRBV6-8,TRBJ1-5,TGTGCCAGCACCCTACTGGATCAGCCCCAGCATTTT,CASTLLDQPQHF
-,-,TRBV19,TRBJ1-5,TGTGCCAGTAGCCGGACCCTAGGGAATCAGCCCCAGCATTTT,CASSRTLGNQPQHF
-,TRBD2,TRBV27,TRBJ2-1,TGTGCCAGCGCTCAGCGGGGATGGAGGAATGAGCAGTTCTTC,CASAQRGWRNEQFF
-,-,TRBV4-1,TRBJ1-3,TGCGCCAGCAGCCAAGCCCCGGGCTACTCTGGAAACACCATATATTTT,CASSQAPGYSGNTIYF
many,TRBD1,TRBV7-9,TRBJ2-7,TGTGCCAGCAGCGGCGGGACAGGAAACGAGCAGTACTTC,CASSGGTGNEQYF
-,TRBD2,TRBV9,TRBJ2-3,TGTGCCAGCAGCGTAGCTAGGACTAGCCTCACAGATACGCAGTATTTT,CASSVARTSLTDTQYF
many,-,TRBV6-6,TRBJ2-3,TGTGCCAGCAGCTCCGGACAATTCAGCACAGATACGCAGTATTTT,CASSSGQFSTDTQYF
many,-,TRBV7-6,TRBJ1-5,TGTGCCAGCAGCTCAGGGCCCAGCAATCAGCCCCAGCATTTT,CASSSGPSNQPQHF
few,TRBD1,TRBV3-1,TRBJ2-7,TGTGCCAGCAGCCAGGTCGACAGGGTATCCTACGAGCAGTACTTC,CASSQVDRVSYEQYF